This entry concerns a single T cell receptor (beta chain). Antigen specificity is unknown. The CDR3 is made up of 16 amino acids. The trim removed 1 base at V and 4 bases at J, leaving 5 bases unmatched. Germline assignment: CDR1 SGHTS and CDR2 YDEGEE. The sample belongs to a study of T cell responses to AZD1222 COVID-19 vaccine. Findings and limits, study-wide: The donor cohort was predominantly white British with a female majority, and clonal diversity may have been underestimated. CD4 TCRs linked to vaccination spanned spike, dominating at 160-218 and 743-854. Only a handful of individuals given AZD1222 were seropositive at baseline.

Data came from immunoSEQ multiplex PCR; TCRdb stores just in-frame clones and leaves some out. The sample lists approximately 92,000 clones, roughly nine tenths occurring once. This TCR came from an adult in good health. The rearrangement joins TRBV5-8 to TRBJ2-5, with 12 bases lining up with TRBD1. The sample in question was peripheral blood, obtained on day 0 of AZD1222 vaccination. The CDR3 DNA reads as TGTGCCAGCAGCTTGCCCGGGACAGGGGGCCGAGAGACCCAGTACTTC. Encoded protein: CASSLPGTGGRETQYF.